This T cell receptor (beta chain) was profiled in a study of shared clonotypes between healthy human individuals. How the authors handled the data: Filtering differed because ImmunoSEQ produced junction-only sequences that carried no quality scores. The data were produced by immunoSEQ multiplex PCR, yet TCRdb's version contains in-frame clones alone and is incomplete. V and J calls and clone size are as listed in that table; D and trimming were resolved from the DNA. The data hold 2 million to 2.5 million clones, with roughly 96% observed a single time. Material for sequencing was naive CD4+ T cells sorted from blood. Subset given: CD45RA+ positively selected. This clonotype originated in a man aged 18 to 30 in good health.

The CDR3 loop reads CASRTDGGPGELFF. The CDR3 DNA sequence: TGTGCCAGTCGGACCGACGGGGGTCCCGGGGAGCTGTTTTTT. The chain couples TRBV19 to TRBJ2-2; the D gene is possibly TRBD2 (6 bases). This CDR3 is 14 amino acids long. Trimming cost V 8 bases and J 6 bases, with 16 bases left between them. The germline CDR1 and CDR2 sequences are LNHDA and SQIVND (reference sequence).